These 14 T cell receptor beta chains were all obtained from the same sample, sequenced in a study of regulatory T cells in long-lasting Graves disease. Time point reported: newly diagnosed GD, antithyroid drugs for less than 3 months. TCR sequences were obtained from RNA taken from PBMCs. Investigators prepared the TCR beta libraries by applying iRepertoire HTBI primers and Arm-PCR of CDR3 regions. MiXCR, applied by TCRdb to the multiplex PCR reads, yields one record per CDR3 protein. The profile shows a few hundred thousand distinct CDR3 sequences, over 15% of them singletons. This sample also belongs to another study, concerning T cells in Graves' hyperthyroidism and ophthalmopathy.

This sample comprised peripheral blood mononuclear cells (PBMCs), obtained at new diagnosis, from a patient treated with antithyroid drugs. The source of these receptors is a man in his forties or fifties with Graves disease.

V is TRBV5-5 and J is TRBJ1-2; D gene uncertain. The CDR3 is 13 residues long. The V gene's germline CDR1 is SGHKS and CDR2 YYEKEE (reference sequence). V was shortened by 2 bases and J by 2 bases, with 7 bases between the two germline ends. CDR3 in amino acids: CASSLLSNYGYTF. Here the CDR3 DNA reads TGTGCCAGCAGCTTACTGAGCAACTATGGCTACACCTTC. The full variable domain, rest sourced from reference TRBV5-5 and TRBJ1-2, is DAGVTQSPTHLIKTRGQQVTLRCSPISGHKSVSWYQQVLGQGPQFIFQYYEKEERGRGNFPDRFSARQFPNYSSELNVNALLLGDSALYLCASSLLSNYGYTFGSGTRLTVV.

The sample holds many counts of this clonotype. The J gene is TRBJ1-1, the V gene TRBV12-3 or TRBV12-4; no clear D. The length of the CDR3 is 11 residues. V dropped 8 bases and J dropped 1 base, with 5 bases sitting between them. This CDR3 is CASRQNTEAFF. The CDR3 DNA sequence: TGTGCCAGCCGACAGAACACTGAAGCTTTCTTT.

This clonotype has at least ten counts. The CDR3 nucleotides read TGCGCCAGCAGCTTGACCGGGACAGTTAGCACAGATACGCAGTATTTT. Protein product: CASSLTGTVSTDTQYF. The V call is TRBV5-1, the J call TRBJ2-3, with TRBD1 identical over 7 bases. In germline, CDR1 is SGHRS, CDR2 YFSETQ. CDR3 length equals 16 residues. V was pared by 1 base and J by 0 bases, with 5 bases of the junction left unmatched.

The table lists this clonotype with many counts. The gene calls are TRBV6-5 and TRBJ1-1, with 8 bases fitting TRBD1. With 2 bases clipped from V and 3 bases from J, the junction kept 5 bases outside the gene matches. The CDR3 is 15 residues long. Germline lookup yields CDR1 MNHEY and CDR2 SVGAGI. CDR3 coding DNA: TGTGCCAGCAGTTACCGGACAGGGTGGGACACTGAAGCTTTCTTT. Protein product: CASSYRTGWDTEAFF.

This chain links TRBV10-3 with TRBJ1-5; 7 bases agree with TRBD1. V shed 10 bases and J 6 bases; nucleotides not matched to a gene: 12. The CDR3 extends over 14 amino acids. The V gene's germline CDR1 is ENHRY and CDR2 SYGVKD. The CDR3 sequence is CATRRQGGSQPQHF. CDR3 sequence (DNA): TGTGCCACCCGCCGACAGGGCGGGAGTCAGCCCCAGCATTTT.

In this sample, this clonotype turned up many times. The chain is built from TRBV24-1 and TRBJ2-7, with TRBD1 identical over 9 bases. CDR3 length: 16 residues. CDR1 KGHDR and CDR2 SFDVKD come from the germline V gene. V shed 0 bases, J shed 2 bases, and the junction held 4 bases outside the gene matches. The CDR3 region is CATSDLNRGLTYEQYF. CDR3 nucleotide sequence: TGTGCCACCAGTGATTTGAACAGGGGGCTGACCTACGAGCAGTACTTC.

This clonotype appeared many times. V usage is TRBV28 and J usage is TRBJ2-7; 12 nucleotides match TRBD1. V shed 4 bases and J 6 bases; nucleotides not matched to a gene: 4. This CDR3 is 14 amino acids long. Germline V gene sequence: CDR1 MDHEN, CDR2 SYDVKM. As DNA, the CDR3 is TGTGCCAGCAGTTCCCCGGGACAGGGGGCCGAGCAGTACTTC. Encoded protein: CASSSPGQGAEQYF.

In its sample, this clonotype was seen many times. The rearrangement links TRBV2 to TRBJ1-4; D remains unclear. This CDR3 is built from 15 residues. Germline CDR1 is SNHLY and CDR2 is FYNNEI. Trimming left V 2 bases short and J 0 bases short, with 7 bases between. DNA for the CDR3: TGTGCCAGCAGTGAATTCGGGGCAACTAATGAAAAACTGTTTTTT. Protein: CASSEFGATNEKLFF.

The chain has TRBV6-2 or TRBV6-3 and TRBJ1-2, with D hard to call. The CDR3 is made up of 14 amino acids. V lost 6 bases, J lost 2 bases, and 13 bases lay in between. Germline CDR1 MNHEY, CDR2 SVGEGT. The CDR3 spells CASSPWGPNYGYTF. CDR3 sequence (DNA): TGTGCCAGCAGCCCGTGGGGTCCCAACTATGGCTACACCTTC.

This clonotype was seen a few times. The chain employs TRBV20-1 and TRBJ2-5, with 7 bases matching TRBD1. The CDR3 extends over 13 amino acids. J gave up 1 base and V 3 bases, and 2 bases lay outside the gene matches. Germline V gene sequence: CDR1 DFQATT, CDR2 SNEGSKA (reference sequence). CDR3 amino acids: CSASEGAQETQYF. The CDR3 region has the DNA TGCAGTGCTAGTGAGGGGGCCCAAGAGACCCAGTACTTC.

This clonotype has at least ten counts. This sequence joins TRBV7-2 and TRBJ2-3; possibly TRBD2 for D (6 bases). The CDR3 covers 11 residues. Trimming stripped 3 bases from V and 14 bases from J, with 12 bases between. In germline, CDR1 is SGHTA, CDR2 FQGNSA. The CDR3 region is CASSFAGRGYF. The DNA for the CDR3 is TGTGCCAGCAGCTTTGCGGGGCGGGGGTATTTT.

This clonotype was found a few times. A far bigger clonotype differs at one base, so this is likely a read error. This sequence joins TRBV16 and TRBJ2-7, with D perhaps given as TRBD1 or TRBD2 (5 bases each). The CDR3 sequence is 13 residues long. The germline gives CDR1 KGHSY, CDR2 FQNENV. V lost 9 bases, J lost 7 bases, and 19 bases lay in between. CDR3 nucleotide sequence: TGTGCCAGTCAACAGGACTCCTACAATGAGCAGTACTTC. As protein: CASQQDSYNEQYF.

There are a few counts of this clonotype. This chain uses TRBV7-3 with TRBJ2-5, with TRBD2 as a possible D gene (5 bases). Germline CDR1 is SGHTA and CDR2 is FQGTGA. CDR3 length: 13 amino acids. Trimming cost V 6 bases and J 1 base, with 9 bases left between them. The CDR3 protein is CASSASLQETQYF. In DNA, the CDR3 is TGTGCCAGCAGTGCTAGCCTCCAAGAGACCCAGTACTTC. The whole variable domain, filled in from reference TRBV7-3 and TRBJ2-5, reads GAGVSQTPSNKVTEKGKYVELRCDPISGHTALYWYRQSLGQGPEFLIYFQGTGAADDSGLPNDRFFAVRPEGSVSTLKIQRTERGDSAVYLCASSASLQETQYFGPGTRLLVL.

This chain uses TRBV2 with TRBJ2-1; 8 bases align to TRBD1. Trimming took 7 bases from V and 6 from J; bases not matched to a gene: 5. The CDR3 covers 13 residues. Looked up from germline, CDR1 is SNHLY and CDR2 is FYNNEI. CDR3 DNA: TGTGCCAGCATCGGGACAGGATTCAATGAGCAGTTCTTC. Protein sequence: CASIGTGFNEQFF. Supplemented by reference TRBV2 and TRBJ2-1, the full variable domain reads EPEVTQTPSHQVTQMGQEVILRCVPISNHLYFYWYRQILGQKVEFLVSFYNNEISEKSEIFDDQFSVERPDGSNFTLKIRSTKLEDSAMYFCASIGTGFNEQFFGPGTRLTVL.